Described below is a single T cell receptor beta chain sequence and its context. What it recognizes is unknown. This specimen comes from a study of cytomegalovirus exposure and HLA in healthy donors. Background on the study: About 85 million unique TCRs from HLA-typed donors were held in an early release of data. General study findings and limits: In a later analysis, at a false discovery rate of 0.05, under 20,000 TCR beta sequences matched HLA alleles.

Primers for the PCR totalled 60 Vbeta and 13 Jbeta. Sequenced by immunoSEQ multiplex PCR; TCRdb stores in-frame clones only, minus some. This repertoire includes 150,000 to 200,000 clones. The ends lost 4 bases at V and 4 bases at J; junction bases unmatched: 3. Per germline, CDR1 KGHSH and CDR2 LQKENI. The CDR3 is 13 amino acids. The chain joins TRBV18 to TRBJ1-1, with 7 bases matching TRBD1. Sequencing was carried out using PBMCs. This TCR came from a man aged 30-40 years in good health and CMV-seronegative. The CDR3 spells CASSQGASTEAFF. CDR3 DNA sequence: TGTGCCAGCTCACAGGGGGCTAGCACTGAAGCTTTCTTT. Full variable domain (remainder filled in from reference TRBV18 and TRBJ1-1): NAGVMQNPRHLVRRRGQEARLRCSPMKGHSHVYWYRQLPEEGLKFMVYLQKENIIDESGMPKERFSAEFPKEGPSILRIQQVVRGDSAAYFCASSQGASTEAFFGQGTRLTVV.